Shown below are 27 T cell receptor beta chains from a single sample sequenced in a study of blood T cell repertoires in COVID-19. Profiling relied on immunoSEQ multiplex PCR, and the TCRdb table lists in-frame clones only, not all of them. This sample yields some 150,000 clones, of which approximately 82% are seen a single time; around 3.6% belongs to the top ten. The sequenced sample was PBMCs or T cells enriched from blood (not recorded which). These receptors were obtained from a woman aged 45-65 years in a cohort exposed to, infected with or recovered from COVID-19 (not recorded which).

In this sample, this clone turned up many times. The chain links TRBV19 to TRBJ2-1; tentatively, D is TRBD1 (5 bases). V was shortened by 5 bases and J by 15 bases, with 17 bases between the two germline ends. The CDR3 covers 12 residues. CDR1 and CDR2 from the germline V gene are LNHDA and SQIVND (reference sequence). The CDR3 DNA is TGTGCCAGTAGTCAGGACATTCTAAGTTTGTTCTTC. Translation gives CASSQDILSLFF.

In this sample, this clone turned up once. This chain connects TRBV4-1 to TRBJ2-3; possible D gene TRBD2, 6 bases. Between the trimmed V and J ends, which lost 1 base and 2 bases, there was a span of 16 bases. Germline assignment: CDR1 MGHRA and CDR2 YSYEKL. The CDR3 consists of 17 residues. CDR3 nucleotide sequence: TGCGCCAGCAGCCAAGCTTCAGGCGGGGCCCCCACAGATACGCAGTATTTT. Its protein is CASSQASGGAPTDTQYF.

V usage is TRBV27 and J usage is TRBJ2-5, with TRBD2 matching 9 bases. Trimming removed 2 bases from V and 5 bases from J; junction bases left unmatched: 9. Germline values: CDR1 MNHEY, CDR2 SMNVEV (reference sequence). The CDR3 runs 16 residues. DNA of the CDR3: TGTGCCAGCAGTTTAGTAACGGGACTAGCTTCGGAGACCCAGTACTTC. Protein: CASSLVTGLASETQYF.

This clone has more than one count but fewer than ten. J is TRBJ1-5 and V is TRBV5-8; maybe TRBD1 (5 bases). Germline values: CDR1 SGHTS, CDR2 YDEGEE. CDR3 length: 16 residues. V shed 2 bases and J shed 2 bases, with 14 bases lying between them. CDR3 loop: CASSFLDTGGNQPQHF. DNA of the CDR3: TGTGCCAGCAGCTTTCTGGACACGGGTGGCAATCAGCCCCAGCATTTT. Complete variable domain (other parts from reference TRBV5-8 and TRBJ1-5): EAGVTQSPTHLIKTRGQQATLRCSPISGHTSVYWYQQALGLGLQFLLWYDEGEERNRGNFPPRFSGRQFPNYSSELNVNALELEDSALYLCASSFLDTGGNQPQHFGDGTRLSIL.

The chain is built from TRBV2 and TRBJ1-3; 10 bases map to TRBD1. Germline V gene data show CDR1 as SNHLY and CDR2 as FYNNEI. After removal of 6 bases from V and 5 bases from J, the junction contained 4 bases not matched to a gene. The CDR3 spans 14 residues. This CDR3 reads CASRTGGSRNTIYF. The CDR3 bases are TGTGCCAGCAGGACAGGGGGCTCAAGAAACACCATATATTTT.

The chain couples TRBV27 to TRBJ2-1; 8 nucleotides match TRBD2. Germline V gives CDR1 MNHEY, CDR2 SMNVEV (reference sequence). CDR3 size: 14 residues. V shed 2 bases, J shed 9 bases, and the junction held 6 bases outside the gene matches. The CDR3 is CASSLQRERGEQFF. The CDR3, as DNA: TGTGCCAGCAGTTTACAGCGGGAGAGGGGTGAGCAGTTCTTC.

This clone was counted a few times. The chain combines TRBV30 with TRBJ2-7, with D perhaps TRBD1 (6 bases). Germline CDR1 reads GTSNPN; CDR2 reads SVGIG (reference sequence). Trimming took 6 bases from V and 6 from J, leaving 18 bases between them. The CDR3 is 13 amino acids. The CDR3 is CACWSTTGSEQYF. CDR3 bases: TGTGCCTGTTGGTCTACCACAGGGTCCGAGCAGTACTTC.

CDR3 sequence: CASSLQGVGEKLFF. CDR3 in DNA: TGTGCCAGCAGTTTACAAGGAGTTGGGGAAAAACTGTTTTTT. This chain connects TRBV28 to TRBJ1-4, with D uncertain. The CDR3 runs 14 residues. Per the germline V gene, CDR1 is MDHEN and CDR2 is SYDVKM. V was cut by 2 bases and J by 8 bases, with 12 bases left in between.

CDR3 loop: CASTPPGGTARSEQYF. CDR3 in DNA: TGTGCCAGCACCCCCCCCGGGGGGACGGCCCGGAGCGAGCAGTACTTC. The chain employs TRBV5-6 and TRBJ2-7; 7 bases align to TRBD2. The CDR3 covers 16 residues. Germline V gene lookup returns CDR1 SGHDT and CDR2 YYEEEE. V shed 6 bases and J 6 bases; nucleotides not matched to a gene: 18.

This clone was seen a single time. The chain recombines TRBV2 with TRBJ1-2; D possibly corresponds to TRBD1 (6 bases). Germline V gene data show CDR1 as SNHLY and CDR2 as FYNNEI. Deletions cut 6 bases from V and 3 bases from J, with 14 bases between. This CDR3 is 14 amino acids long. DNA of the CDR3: TGTGCCAGCAGAACTATAGGGGGACACTATGGCTACACCTTC. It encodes CASRTIGGHYGYTF. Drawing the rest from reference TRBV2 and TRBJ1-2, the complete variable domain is EPEVTQTPSHQVTQMGQEVILRCVPISNHLYFYWYRQILGQKVEFLVSFYNNEISEKSEIFDDQFSVERPDGSNFTLKIRSTKLEDSAMYFCASRTIGGHYGYTFGSGTRLTVV.

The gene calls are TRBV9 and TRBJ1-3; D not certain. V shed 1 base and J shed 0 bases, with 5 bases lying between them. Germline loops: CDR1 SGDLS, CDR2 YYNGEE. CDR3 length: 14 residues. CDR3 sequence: CASSVTNSGNTIYF. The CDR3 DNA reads TGTGCCAGCAGCGTAACAAACTCTGGAAACACCATATATTTT.

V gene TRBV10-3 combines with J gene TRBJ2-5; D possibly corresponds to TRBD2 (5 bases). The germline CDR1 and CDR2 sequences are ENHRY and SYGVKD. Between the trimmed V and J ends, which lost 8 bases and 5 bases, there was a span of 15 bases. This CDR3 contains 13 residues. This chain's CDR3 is CAIGGRPSETQYF. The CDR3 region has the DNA TGTGCCATCGGAGGCAGGCCCTCGGAGACCCAGTACTTC.

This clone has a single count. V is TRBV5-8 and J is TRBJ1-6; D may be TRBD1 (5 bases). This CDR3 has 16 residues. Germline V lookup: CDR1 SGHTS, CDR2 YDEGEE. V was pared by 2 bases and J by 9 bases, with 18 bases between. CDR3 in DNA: TGTGCCAGCAGCTTTGGCAGGGTGTCACTCCGTTCACCCCTCCACTTT. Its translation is CASSFGRVSLRSPLHF.

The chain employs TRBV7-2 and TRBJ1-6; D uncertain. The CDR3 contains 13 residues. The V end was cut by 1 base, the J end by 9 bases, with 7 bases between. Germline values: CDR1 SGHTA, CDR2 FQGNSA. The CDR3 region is CASSLEVSSPLHF. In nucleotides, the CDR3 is TGTGCCAGCAGCTTAGAAGTTAGTTCACCCCTCCACTTT.

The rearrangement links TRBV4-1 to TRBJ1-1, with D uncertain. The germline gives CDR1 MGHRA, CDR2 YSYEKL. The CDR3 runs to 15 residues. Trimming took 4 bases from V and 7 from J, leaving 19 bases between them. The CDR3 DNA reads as TGCGCCAGCAGCCCATCCAAGTTGGGTGACTTTGAAGCTTTCTTT. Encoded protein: CASSPSKLGDFEAFF.

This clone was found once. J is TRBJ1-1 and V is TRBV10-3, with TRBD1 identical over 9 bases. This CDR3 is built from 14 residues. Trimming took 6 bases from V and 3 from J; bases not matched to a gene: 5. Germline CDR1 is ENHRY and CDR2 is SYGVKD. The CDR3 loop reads CAIRKDRGDTEAFF. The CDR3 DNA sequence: TGTGCCATCAGGAAAGACAGGGGGGACACTGAAGCTTTCTTT.

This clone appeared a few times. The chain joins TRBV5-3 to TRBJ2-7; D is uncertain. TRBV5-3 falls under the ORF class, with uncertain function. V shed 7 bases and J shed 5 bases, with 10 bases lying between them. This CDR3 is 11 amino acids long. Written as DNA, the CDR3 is TGTGCCAGATGCGGCCCCAACGAGCAGTACTTC. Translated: CARCGPNEQYF.

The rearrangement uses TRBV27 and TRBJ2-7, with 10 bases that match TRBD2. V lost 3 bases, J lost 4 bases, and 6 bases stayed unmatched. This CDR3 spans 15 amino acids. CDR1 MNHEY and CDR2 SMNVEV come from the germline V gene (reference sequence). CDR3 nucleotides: TGTGCCAGCAGTTTGAGCGGGAGGGCTGCGTACGAGCAGTACTTC. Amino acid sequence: CASSLSGRAAYEQYF.

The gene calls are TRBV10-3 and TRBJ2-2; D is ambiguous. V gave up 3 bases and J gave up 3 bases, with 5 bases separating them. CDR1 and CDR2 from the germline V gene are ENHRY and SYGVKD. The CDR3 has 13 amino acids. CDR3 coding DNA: TGTGCCATCAGTGATAGAGACACCGGGGAGCTGTTTTTT. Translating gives CAISDRDTGELFF.

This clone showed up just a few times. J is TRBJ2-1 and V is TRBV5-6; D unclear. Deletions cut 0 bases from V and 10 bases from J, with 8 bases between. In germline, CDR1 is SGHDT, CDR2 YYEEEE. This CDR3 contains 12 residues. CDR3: CASSLVAGEQFF. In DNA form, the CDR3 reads TGTGCCAGCAGCTTGGTGGCAGGAGAGCAGTTCTTC.

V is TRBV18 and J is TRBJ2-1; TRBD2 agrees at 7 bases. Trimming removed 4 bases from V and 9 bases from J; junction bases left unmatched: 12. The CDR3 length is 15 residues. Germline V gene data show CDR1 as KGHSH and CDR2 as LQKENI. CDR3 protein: CASSLPGTGRGEQFF. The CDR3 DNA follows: TGTGCCAGCTCACTACCCGGGACGGGGAGGGGTGAGCAGTTCTTC.

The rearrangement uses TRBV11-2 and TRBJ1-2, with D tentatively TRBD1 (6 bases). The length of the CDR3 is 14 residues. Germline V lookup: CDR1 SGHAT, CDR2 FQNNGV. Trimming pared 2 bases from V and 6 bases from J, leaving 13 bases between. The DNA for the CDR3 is TGTGCCAGCAGCTTATCGGCGGGGGGCGATGGCTACACCTTC. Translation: CASSLSAGGDGYTF.

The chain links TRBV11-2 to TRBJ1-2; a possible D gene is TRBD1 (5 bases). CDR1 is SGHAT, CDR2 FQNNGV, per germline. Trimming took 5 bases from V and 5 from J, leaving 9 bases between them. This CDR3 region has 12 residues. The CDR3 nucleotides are TGTGCCAGCAGCCCGGAGGGGTATGGCTACACCTTC. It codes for CASSPEGYGYTF.

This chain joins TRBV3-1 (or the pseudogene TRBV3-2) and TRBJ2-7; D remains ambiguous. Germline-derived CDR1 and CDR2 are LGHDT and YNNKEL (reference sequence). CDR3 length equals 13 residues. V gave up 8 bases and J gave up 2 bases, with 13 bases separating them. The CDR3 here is CASEGDGAYEQYF. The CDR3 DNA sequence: TGTGCCAGCGAAGGCGACGGAGCCTACGAGCAGTACTTC.

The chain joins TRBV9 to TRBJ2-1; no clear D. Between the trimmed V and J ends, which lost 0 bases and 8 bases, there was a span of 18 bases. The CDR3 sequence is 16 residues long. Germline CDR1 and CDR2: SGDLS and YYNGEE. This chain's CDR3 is CASSVGFSPIGYEQFF. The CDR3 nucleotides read TGTGCCAGCAGCGTAGGATTTAGCCCCATCGGCTATGAGCAGTTCTTC.

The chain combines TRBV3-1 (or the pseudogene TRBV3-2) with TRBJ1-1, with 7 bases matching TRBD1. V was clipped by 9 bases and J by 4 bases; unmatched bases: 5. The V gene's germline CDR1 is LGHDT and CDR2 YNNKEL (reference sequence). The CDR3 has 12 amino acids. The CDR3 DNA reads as TGTGCCAGTAGCAGGGGGTTCACTGAAGCTTTCTTT. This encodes CASSRGFTEAFF.

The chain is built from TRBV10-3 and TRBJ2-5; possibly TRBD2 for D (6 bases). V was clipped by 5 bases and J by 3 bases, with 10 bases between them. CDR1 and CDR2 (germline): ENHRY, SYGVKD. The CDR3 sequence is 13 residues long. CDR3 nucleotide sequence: TGTGCCATCAGTCGGTCGGGAGAAGAGACCCAGTACTTC. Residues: CAISRSGEETQYF.